The sequence of this T cell receptor beta chain was determined in a study of blood T cells in healthy people across ages. Study information: Template switching picked up about one barcoded beta molecule for each two T cells.

Donors each provided about 9.5 milliliters of peripheral blood. This clonotype was observed a single time. Its target is not known. It was with a sample-barcoded 5' primer and a J-beta primer mix that a second PCR of roughly 7 to 12 cycles was run. Through a template-switch adaptor with 12 random nucleotides, each cDNA molecule received a tag. One entry per CDR3 protein, called by TCRdb with MiXCR from the 5' RACE reads. The sample carries approximately 880,000 distinct CDR3 sequences, 40% to 60% recorded once. Overall study results and limits: Leaving the PBMCs unsorted stopped any conclusive comparison of naive versus antigen-experienced cells.

V shed 7 bases and J 5 bases; nucleotides not matched to a gene: 10. Germline V gives CDR1 SGHRS, CDR2 YFSETQ. The CDR3 is made up of 15 amino acids. V and J are TRBV5-1 and TRBJ2-1, with 9 positions matching TRBD1. The sample taken for sequencing was blood. The receptor was derived from a man aged 25 to 40 in good health. The CDR3 coding sequence is TGCGCCAGCTTTCCGGGACAGGGATCGAACAATGAGCAGTTCTTC. Translation gives CASFPGQGSNNEQFF.